This entry describes one TCR beta chain. This clonotype was observed a few times. The antigen this receptor binds is unknown. Per-base quality was not reported, and no clone a single base away is much larger than it. This sample was included in a study of T cells after yellow fever vaccination (dated by TCRdb to the late 2010s). For context, the study as a whole: Libraries from fractions with low cell numbers were prepared with the SMART-Seq v4 Ultra Low Input RNA kit. The cohort comprised two healthy male donors, one aged 18 to 30 and one aged 30 to 40 years. To follow T-cell clones before and after primary and booster YFV17D yellow fever vaccination, bulk TCR alpha and beta repertoires were sequenced over time. Blood was collected at multiple timepoints before and after primary and secondary immunization, and bulk PBMC replicates and cell subsets were isolated. The paper's findings and limits, for the study overall: A small fraction of clonotypes appeared in both the CD4 and CD8 compartments, likely as a result of convergent recombination. The study included only two donors, which limits how far the findings can be generalized. Computational filtering was needed because FACS-sorted repertoires could contain abundant contaminating clonotypes from the bulk population. Compared with the primary T-cell response, the secondary T-cell response was faster but weaker, reaching its peak on day 5 rather than on day 15. Most clones expanded after primary vaccination were re-detected after the booster (just under 97% of CD4 and roughly 85% of CD8), suggesting broad memory maintenance.

Taken from the germline V gene, the CDR1 and CDR2 loops are KGHDR and SFDVKD. V is trimmed back by 4 bases and J by 12 bases, and the junction contains 10 bases that no gene match accounts for. From the cysteine up to the phenylalanine, the CDR3 has a length of 13 residues. Solely the CDR3 DNA is kept, with 39 bases framed from the first base. The treatment or condition tag for this specimen amounts to: live attenuated yellow fever vaccine strain. At every blood-draw timepoint, two biological replicates of bulk PBMCs were collected. A standard Ficoll-Paque protocol was used to isolate PBMCs from peripheral blood. RNA was extracted with TriZol from bulk PBMCs, CD4 and CD8 fractions, and dextramer-positive and dextramer-negative fractions. This sample was sequenced with an Illumina NovaSeq 6000. Synthesis of TCR cDNA relied on 5'RACE template switching, a step that introduced a universal primer site along with unique molecular identifiers. Priming for cDNA synthesis came from both the TCR alpha and TCR beta constant segments. Libraries were amplified in two PCR steps, with sample barcodes and sequencing adapters added in the second step. Sequencing of libraries was performed on Illumina HiSeq 2500 (2x100 bp) or NovaSeq (2x150 bp). The authors' pipeline ran thus. MIGEC was used to demultiplex reads and collapse the reads into UMI consensus sequences, and MiXCR was used for V(D)J alignment. Using edgeR on replicate PBMC samples, clonotypes were called vaccine-responding if FDR was below 0.01 and the log2 fold change was above 5 up to day 15. Each bulk clonotype was labeled CD4 or CD8 based on which sequenced repertoire, CD4 or CD8, contained the clonotype at higher abundance. In TCRdb, the public reads were trimmed at Q25 with fastp and aligned with MiXCR, with productive beta chains retained. Here each entry gathers all rows of one CDR3 protein and keeps the most common genes and DNA. These V and J calls rely on TCRdb rather than the paper's analysis. The sample has approximately 330,000 distinct CDR3 sequences on record, over 3.5% of them singletons. The top ten constitute 20% to 25% of the sample.

This material consisted of PBMCs, taken 5 days after the yellow fever booster vaccination. The TCR originated in a young man who received the YFV17D yellow fever vaccine. The sequence joins TRBV24-1 to TRBJ2-5; the central 7 bases match TRBD1. The sequenced DNA is TGTGCCACCAGTGACTTAAAGGGGGCACGAAAGTACTTC. This sequence encodes CATSDLKGARKYF.